This T cell receptor (beta chain) was identified in a study of radiation and T cells in renal cell carcinoma. Time point given: blood 4 weeks post-SBRT, at nephrectomy. Treatment indicated: 15 Gy SBRT to primary tumor, nephrectomy 4 weeks later. Nephrectomy followed 15 Gy stereotactic body radiation by 4 weeks. Serial blood draws occurred at baseline and 2 and 4 weeks post-SBRT. As to this clone: Its cognate antigen is unknown.

Study outcomes and limitations: From baseline, blood top tumor clonotypes peaked at 2 weeks post-radiation.

The CDR3 has 11 amino acids. CDR1 and CDR2 (germline): WNHNN, SYGVQD (reference sequence). Trimming pared 2 bases from V and 7 bases from J, leaving 6 bases between. TCRdb's copy holds only in-frame clones and misses some; the assay was immunoSEQ multiplex PCR. Among approximately 150,000 clones listed, 75% to 90% were seen once. The source material was blood, sampled from a patient whose treatment included radiotherapy and nephrectomy. This clonotype originated in a woman in her forties or fifties with renal cell carcinoma. The chain couples TRBV10-1 to TRBJ2-7; D unclear. CDR3 coding DNA: TGCGCCAGCAGTGAGGGGTTTGAGCAGTACTTC. This translates into CASSEGFEQYF.